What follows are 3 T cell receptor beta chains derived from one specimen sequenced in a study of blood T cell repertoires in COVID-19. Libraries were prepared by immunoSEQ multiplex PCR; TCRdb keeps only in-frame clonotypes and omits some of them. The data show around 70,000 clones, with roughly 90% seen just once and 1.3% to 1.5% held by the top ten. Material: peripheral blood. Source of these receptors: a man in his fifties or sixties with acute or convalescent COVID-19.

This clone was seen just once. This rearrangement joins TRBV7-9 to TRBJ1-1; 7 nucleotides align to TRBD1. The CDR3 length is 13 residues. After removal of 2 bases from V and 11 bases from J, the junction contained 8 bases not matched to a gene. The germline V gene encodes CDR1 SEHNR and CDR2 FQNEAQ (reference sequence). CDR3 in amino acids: CASSLRIVQGAFF. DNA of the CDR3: TGTGCCAGCAGCTTAAGGATTGTACAGGGGGCTTTCTTT.

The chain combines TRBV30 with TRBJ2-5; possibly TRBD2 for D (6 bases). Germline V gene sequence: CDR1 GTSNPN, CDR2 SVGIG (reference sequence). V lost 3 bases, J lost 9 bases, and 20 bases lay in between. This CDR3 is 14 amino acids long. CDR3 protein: CAWSFSGGSTAQYF. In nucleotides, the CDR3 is TGTGCCTGGAGCTTCTCAGGAGGGAGCACGGCCCAGTACTTC.

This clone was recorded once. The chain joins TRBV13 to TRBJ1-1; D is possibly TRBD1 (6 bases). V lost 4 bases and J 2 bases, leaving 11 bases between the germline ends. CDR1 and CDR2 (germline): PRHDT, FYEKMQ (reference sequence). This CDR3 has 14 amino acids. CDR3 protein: CASSSRDTNTEAFF. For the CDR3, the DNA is TGTGCCAGCAGCTCTCGGGACACAAACACTGAAGCTTTCTTT. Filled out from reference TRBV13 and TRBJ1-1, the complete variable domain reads AAGVIQSPRHLIKEKRETATLKCYPIPRHDTVYWYQQGPGQDPQFLISFYEKMQSDKGSIPDRFSAQQFSDYHSELNMSSLELGDSALYFCASSSRDTNTEAFFGQGTRLTVV.